A single sample gave rise to the 26 T cell receptor beta chains below, sequenced in a study of CD8+ T cells in alopecia areata. Reverse transcription of extracted RNA yielded cDNA, which provided the sequencing template. Sequencing used immunoSEQ multiplex PCR; TCRdb keeps in-frame clones, though not all of them. This table holds around 300,000 clones, roughly 63% found once. Sample treatment: oral pan-JAK inhibitor, 5-10 mg twice daily. Sequencing was performed on CD4+ T cells sorted from blood, taken at week 52, from a patient treated with tofacitinib. The receptor source for this set is a human donor with alopecia areata.

V usage is TRBV30 and J usage is TRBJ2-7; 8 positions match TRBD2. CDR1 is GTSNPN and CDR2 is SVGIG in the germline V gene (reference sequence). CDR3 length: 14 residues. V was pared by 0 bases and J by 1 base, with 2 bases of the junction left unmatched. This CDR3 is CAWSVVAGSYEQYF. The CDR3 DNA reads as TGTGCCTGGAGTGTTGTAGCGGGGTCCTACGAGCAGTACTTC.

The genes are TRBV15 and TRBJ2-1; D is uncertain. Germline-derived CDR1 and CDR2 are LNHNV and YYDKDF (reference sequence). This CDR3 spans 12 amino acids. Trimming removed 0 bases at V and 8 bases at J, with 5 bases between. CDR3 sequence reads: CATSRELYEQFF. Here the CDR3 DNA reads TGTGCCACCAGCAGAGAACTATATGAGCAGTTCTTC. Using reference TRBV15 and TRBJ2-1 for the parts outside the CDR3, the full variable domain is DAMVIQNPRYQVTQFGKPVTLSCSQTLNHNVMYWYQQKSSQAPKLLFHYYDKDFNNEADTPDNFQSRRPNTSFCFLDIRSPGLGDTAMYLCATSRELYEQFFGPGTRLTVL.

This clone turned up a few times. J is TRBJ2-2 and V is TRBV5-1; no definite D call. The CDR3 loop spans 15 amino acids. In germline, CDR1 is SGHRS, CDR2 YFSETQ. V lost 0 bases and J lost 2, with 8 bases in between. CDR3 protein: CASSLDTANTGELFF. DNA of the CDR3: TGCGCCAGCAGCTTGGACACAGCCAACACCGGGGAGCTGTTTTTT. The full variable domain, rest sourced from reference TRBV5-1 and TRBJ2-2, is KAGVTQTPRYLIKTRGQQVTLSCSPISGHRSVSWYQQTPGQGLQFLFEYFSETQRNKGNFPGRFSGRQFSNSRSEMNVSTLELGDSALYLCASSLDTANTGELFFGEGSRLTVL.

The chain carries TRBV29-1 and TRBJ2-2; D unclear. The germline CDR1 and CDR2 sequences are SQVTM and ANQGSEA. V was trimmed by 4 bases and J by 0 bases, leaving 9 bases between them. This CDR3 region has 14 residues. This CDR3 is CSVVIPPNTGELFF. The DNA for the CDR3 is TGCAGCGTTGTTATCCCCCCGAACACCGGGGAGCTGTTTTTT.

With respect to this clone: A read error may account for a junction end that differs from germline. The V gene is TRBV15, the J gene TRBJ2-7, with a possible D match to TRBD2 (5 bases). This CDR3 has 17 amino acids. Germline V lookup: CDR1 LNHNV, CDR2 YYDKDF (reference sequence). This CDR3 reads CATSRVGRTGFSNEQYF. The CDR3 bases are TGTGCCACCAGCAGAGTCGGCCGAACGGGGTTCTCCAACGAGCAGTACTTC.

This CDR3 is CASSPGGSLSYEQYF. The CDR3, as DNA: TGTGCCAGCAGTCCAGGGGGGAGCCTCTCCTACGAGCAGTACTTC. This sequence joins TRBV27 and TRBJ2-7; perhaps TRBD1 as D (7 bases). Germline V lookup: CDR1 MNHEY, CDR2 SMNVEV (reference sequence). The CDR3 is made up of 15 amino acids. Trimming pared 5 bases from V and 0 bases from J, leaving 14 bases between.

The rearrangement links TRBV27 to TRBJ2-3; tentative D call: TRBD1 (6 bases). Looked up from germline, CDR1 is MNHEY and CDR2 is SMNVEV (reference sequence). Trimming shortened V by 6 bases and J by 5 bases, and 15 bases separated the two germline ends. CDR3 size: 14 residues. In nucleotides, the CDR3 is TGTGCCAGCAGATGGACAGCGTTAGGAGATACGCAGTATTTT. It codes for CASRWTALGDTQYF.

This clone was observed a single time. CDR3 bases: TGTGCCAGCATGTTGAGCTCTGGGGCCAACGTCCTGACTTTC. This encodes CASMLSSGANVLTF. The V and J genes are TRBV7-8 and TRBJ2-6; D not resolved. Per germline, CDR1 SGHVS and CDR2 FQNEAQ. Trimming took 7 bases from V and 0 from J, leaving 7 bases between them. This CDR3 contains 14 residues.

This chain links TRBV11-2 with TRBJ2-2; D ambiguous. Per the germline V gene, CDR1 is SGHAT and CDR2 is FQNNGV. Between the trimmed V and J ends, which lost 0 bases and 5 bases, there was a span of 10 bases. The CDR3 covers 15 residues. In DNA form, the CDR3 reads TGTGCCAGCAGCTTAGAGGGTCGGGCAACCGGGGAGCTGTTTTTT. Translating gives CASSLEGRATGELFF.

The V and J genes are TRBV5-1 and TRBJ2-5, with D possibly TRBD1 on 8 matching bases. The CDR3 has 13 amino acids. V dropped 4 bases and J dropped 5 bases, with 12 bases sitting between them. In germline, CDR1 is SGHRS, CDR2 YFSETQ. This CDR3 is CASSPQGGETQYF. CDR3 in DNA: TGCGCCAGCAGCCCACAGGGGGGGGAGACCCAGTACTTC.

The genes are TRBV5-1 and TRBJ2-3, with D perhaps TRBD1 or TRBD2 (5 bases each). There are 15 residues in the CDR3. Per the germline V gene, CDR1 is SGHRS and CDR2 is YFSETQ. Trimming stripped 4 bases from V and 1 base from J, with 13 bases between. The CDR3 DNA sequence: TGCGCCAGCAGCCTCGAGGGGTCTCGCACAGATACGCAGTATTTT. Translating gives CASSLEGSRTDTQYF.

This clone was counted ten times or more. The rearrangement links TRBV28 to TRBJ2-7; no definite D call. CDR1 and CDR2 from the germline V gene are MDHEN and SYDVKM. The CDR3 consists of 12 residues. V was clipped by 6 bases and J by 6 bases, with 12 bases between them. CDR3: CASRHVSSEQYF. The CDR3 coding sequence is TGTGCCAGCAGGCACGTTAGTAGCGAGCAGTACTTC.

V gene TRBV25-1 combines with J gene TRBJ2-7; D tentatively reads TRBD1 or TRBD2 (5 bases each). V lost 4 bases to trimming and J lost 3 bases, with 10 bases between them. The V gene's germline CDR1 is MGHDK and CDR2 SYGVNS. The CDR3 sequence is 13 residues long. CDR3 loop: CASSVQGRYEQYF. The CDR3 DNA is TGTGCCAGCAGTGTTCAGGGACGCTACGAGCAGTACTTC.

The J gene is TRBJ2-6, the V gene TRBV30, with D possibly matching TRBD1 (5 bases). The germline V and J ends were trimmed by 2 bases and 0 bases, with 14 bases remaining between them. Germline V gene data show CDR1 as GTSNPN and CDR2 as SVGIG (reference sequence). The CDR3 consists of 17 residues. CDR3 bases: TGTGCCTGGAGTAAAGGGGCCCAGCCCTCTGGGGCCAACGTCCTGACTTTC. Its protein is CAWSKGAQPSGANVLTF. Complete variable domain (other parts from reference TRBV30 and TRBJ2-6): SQTIHQWPATLVQPVGSPLSLECTVEGTSNPNLYWYRQAAGRGLQLLFYSVGIGQISSEVPQNLSASRPQDRQFILSSKKLLLSDSGFYLCAWSKGAQPSGANVLTFGAGSRLTVL.

The chain has TRBV29-1 and TRBJ1-2; tentatively, D is TRBD1 (6 bases). Trimming pared 7 bases from V and 13 bases from J, leaving 16 bases between. This CDR3 is 10 amino acids long. Germline loops: CDR1 SQVTM, CDR2 ANQGSEA. DNA of the CDR3: TGCAGCGCGGGACACCTGGACATCACCTTC. It specifies CSAGHLDITF.

The chain employs TRBV10-3 and TRBJ2-3; D is ambiguous. Trimming pared 8 bases from V and 0 bases from J, leaving 6 bases between. Germline V gene data show CDR1 as ENHRY and CDR2 as SYGVKD. There are 12 residues in the CDR3. Written as DNA, the CDR3 is TGTGCCATCGCAGACAGCACAGATACGCAGTATTTT. Encoded protein: CAIADSTDTQYF.

Details on this clone: The same CDR3 can be traced to other DNA sequences in this sample. The CDR3 nucleotides read TGTGCCAGCAGCTTCAGGGGCGAGACCCAGTACTTC. This encodes CASSFRGETQYF. The chain is built from TRBV7-2 and TRBJ2-5, with D maybe TRBD1 (6 bases). Germline CDR1 is SGHTA and CDR2 is FQGNSA. The germline V and J ends were trimmed by 3 bases and 5 bases, with 7 bases remaining between them. The CDR3 extends over 12 amino acids.

The rearrangement joins TRBV18 to TRBJ1-6; TRBD1 is a possible D gene (6 bases). V lost 2 bases to trimming and J lost 9 bases, with 11 bases between them. This CDR3 is 14 amino acids long. CDR1 and CDR2 from the germline V gene are KGHSH and LQKENI. In DNA form, the CDR3 reads TGTGCCAGCTCACCATTGGACAGTAGTTCACCCCTCCACTTT. This encodes CASSPLDSSSPLHF.

This chain connects TRBV5-1 to TRBJ2-3; the match to TRBD1 covers 8 bases. The V and J ends lost 0 bases and 1 base, in that order; junction bases with no gene match: 4. This CDR3 is built from 16 residues. CDR1 SGHRS and CDR2 YFSETQ come from the germline V gene. The CDR3, as DNA: TGCGCCAGCAGCTTGGTCGGGACAGGCGGCACAGATACGCAGTATTTT. Its protein is CASSLVGTGGTDTQYF.

V usage is TRBV29-1 and J usage is TRBJ1-1; 7 bases fit TRBD1. The V gene's germline CDR1 is SQVTM and CDR2 ANQGSEA. Trimming took 7 bases from V and 5 from J; bases not matched to a gene: 13. CDR3 length: 14 amino acids. The CDR3 protein is CSERNRGGYTEAFF. CDR3 sequence (DNA): TGCAGCGAAAGAAACAGGGGAGGTTATACTGAAGCTTTCTTT.

This chain joins TRBV5-6 and TRBJ2-3; D is undetermined. V lost 2 bases, J lost 4 bases, and 14 bases lay in between. From germline, CDR1 is SGHDT and CDR2 YYEEEE. The CDR3 is 15 residues long. CDR3 in amino acids: CASSFGRSGADTQYF. The CDR3 nucleotides read TGTGCCAGCAGCTTCGGTCGCAGTGGGGCAGATACGCAGTATTTT.

The chain recombines TRBV27 with TRBJ2-7, with 8 positions matching TRBD1. Losses at the gene ends were 4 bases for V and 2 bases for J; bases not matched to a gene: 4. The CDR3 has 14 amino acids. Germline lookup yields CDR1 MNHEY and CDR2 SMNVEV (reference sequence). In DNA form, the CDR3 reads TGTGCCAGCAGTTCGTCGACAGGGGCCTACGAGCAGTACTTC. Its translation: CASSSSTGAYEQYF.

This chain joins TRBV19 and TRBJ1-5; D not certain. This CDR3 contains 13 residues. V lost 3 bases and J lost 5, with 8 bases in between. Per germline, CDR1 LNHDA and CDR2 SQIVND (reference sequence). CDR3 coding DNA: TGTGCCAGTAGTATCGTGCTAGATCAGCCCCAGCATTTT. This codes for CASSIVLDQPQHF.

The chain has TRBV25-1 and TRBJ1-2; no definite D call. V dropped 3 bases and J dropped 8 bases, with 16 bases sitting between them. Germline V lookup: CDR1 MGHDK, CDR2 SYGVNS. The CDR3 sequence is 14 residues long. CDR3: CASSELALSKGYTF. In DNA form, the CDR3 reads TGTGCCAGCAGTGAGTTGGCGCTCTCAAAGGGCTACACCTTC.

The sample holds a few counts of this clone. The chain carries TRBV9 and TRBJ2-7, with 9 bases identical to TRBD1. Germline CDR1 is SGDLS and CDR2 is YYNGEE. This CDR3 is built from 16 residues. V dropped 3 bases and J dropped 6; count of bases not matched to a gene: 13. The CDR3: CASSESPGQGFGEQYF. In DNA form, the CDR3 reads TGTGCCAGCAGCGAGTCTCCGGGACAGGGCTTTGGCGAGCAGTACTTC.

The chain employs TRBV12-5 and TRBJ1-2; a possible D gene is TRBD1 (5 bases). Trimming stripped 0 bases from V and 1 base from J, with 15 bases between. Germline V gene data show CDR1 as LGHNT and CDR2 as FRNRAP. The CDR3 sequence is 17 residues long. The CDR3 coding sequence is TGTGCTAGTGGTTTGGTACGGGAGGGACCCCTTAACTATGGCTACACCTTC. Amino acid sequence: CASGLVREGPLNYGYTF.